One and the same sample provided the 22 T cell receptor beta chains below, sequenced in a study of cytomegalovirus exposure and HLA in healthy donors. Amplification used 60 Vbeta primers and 13 Jbeta primers. Using immunoSEQ multiplex PCR, the repertoire was profiled, and TCRdb retains in-frame clones only, with some absent. The repertoire has 100,000 to 150,000 clones, approximately 17% of them found once; the top ten carry around 2.6%. Sample: PBMCs. The origin of the receptors is a female donor in good health and CMV-seropositive.

This rearrangement joins TRBV18 to TRBJ2-7; 8 positions match TRBD1. CDR1 KGHSH and CDR2 LQKENI come from the germline V gene. The length of the CDR3 is 13 residues. J lost 3 bases, V lost 3 bases, and 1 base had no gene match. The CDR3 reads CASSPDRVYEQYF. DNA for the CDR3: TGTGCCAGCTCACCGGACAGGGTCTACGAGCAGTACTTC. Combining the CDR3 with reference TRBV18 and TRBJ2-7 gives the whole variable domain NAGVMQNPRHLVRRRGQEARLRCSPMKGHSHVYWYRQLPEEGLKFMVYLQKENIIDESGMPKERFSAEFPKEGPSILRIQQVVRGDSAAYFCASSPDRVYEQYFGPGTRLTVT.

This clone came up a few times. The gene calls are TRBV4-1 and TRBJ2-1; D might be TRBD1 (6 bases). Trimming cost V 1 base and J 1 base, with 14 bases left between them. The CDR3 extends over 17 amino acids. Looked up from germline, CDR1 is MGHRA and CDR2 is YSYEKL. The CDR3, as DNA: TGCGCCAGCAGCCAAGCTCAACTTCAGGGGTCCTACAATGAGCAGTTCTTC. Amino acids: CASSQAQLQGSYNEQFF.

The chain is built from TRBV5-4 and TRBJ2-7, with 8 nucleotides matching TRBD1. CDR3 length: 15 amino acids. Germline-derived CDR1 and CDR2 are SGHNT and YYREEE (reference sequence). V lost 4 bases and J lost 7; bases outside the gene matches: 13. Here the CDR3 DNA reads TGTGCCAGCAGCATCCCAGGGGGCGTAAGTGGGGAGCAGTACTTC. This encodes CASSIPGGVSGEQYF.

The chain employs TRBV9 and TRBJ2-6, with D perhaps TRBD2 (7 bases). The germline gives CDR1 SGDLS, CDR2 YYNGEE. The CDR3 consists of 20 residues. The ends were cut back, 2 bases at V and 0 bases at J, with 21 bases in the middle. The CDR3 DNA follows: TGTGCCAGCAGCGTGGAAATAGGGGGGGCGGGGAGCTCTGGGGCCAACGTCCTGACTTTC. This gives the protein CASSVEIGGAGSSGANVLTF.

This rearrangement joins TRBV18 to TRBJ2-5, with a weak D call TRBD2 (5 bases). CDR3 length: 12 amino acids. CDR1 is KGHSH and CDR2 is LQKENI in the germline V gene. Trimming took 3 bases from V and 4 from J, leaving 6 bases between them. CDR3 nucleotides: TGTGCCAGCTCACCTGGGAGAGAGACCCAGTACTTC. Amino acids: CASSPGRETQYF.

The genes are TRBV27 and TRBJ2-3, with D possibly TRBD2 on 6 matching bases. V was trimmed by 2 bases and J by 5 bases, leaving 14 bases between them. This CDR3 is built from 15 residues. The germline V gene has CDR1 MNHEY and CDR2 SMNVEV (reference sequence). This chain's CDR3 is CASSLGRRAGDTQYF. CDR3 nucleotides: TGTGCCAGCAGTTTAGGTAGGAGGGCGGGAGATACGCAGTATTTT.

The chain links TRBV28 to TRBJ2-5; 10 positions agree with TRBD2. CDR3 length equals 15 residues. The junction had 6 bases not matched to a gene; V was cut back by 3 bases and J by 5 bases. Germline V CDR1 and CDR2: MDHEN, SYDVKM. CDR3 in DNA: TGTGCCAGCAGTTTCCTAGCGGGAGTAGTGGAGACCCAGTACTTC. Its protein is CASSFLAGVVETQYF.

V gene TRBV4-1 combines with J gene TRBJ1-2; 7 positions match TRBD1. This CDR3 spans 15 amino acids. Germline V lookup: CDR1 MGHRA, CDR2 YSYEKL. Trimming at V came to 4 bases and at J to 5 bases, leaving 10 bases not matched to a gene. In nucleotides, the CDR3 is TGCGCCAGCAGCCCAGAGGGCAGGGGGAGATATGGCTACACCTTC. Protein sequence: CASSPEGRGRYGYTF.

This clone came up once. The gene calls are TRBV5-1 and TRBJ2-3, with 9 bases that match TRBD2. The ends lost 4 bases at V and 4 bases at J; junction bases unmatched: 7. Germline V gives CDR1 SGHRS, CDR2 YFSETQ. The CDR3 is made up of 15 amino acids. This chain's CDR3 is CASSRGSGRPDTQYF. The CDR3 region has the DNA TGCGCCAGCAGCCGGGGGAGCGGGAGGCCAGATACGCAGTATTTT.

The table lists this clone with a few counts. As DNA, the CDR3 is TGTGCTAGTGGTTTGGTACAAACCTACAATGAGCAGTTCTTC. Its translation is CASGLVQTYNEQFF. The rearrangement joins TRBV12-5 to TRBJ2-1; D not resolved. CDR3 length: 14 amino acids. Trimming took off 0 bases at V and 2 bases at J, with 5 bases between the two ends. CDR1 LGHNT and CDR2 FRNRAP come from the germline V gene.

This clone showed up just a few times. The gene calls are TRBV2 and TRBJ2-7, with 8 bases lining up with TRBD2. The CDR3 length is 12 residues. The V segment lost 6 bases and the J segment 2 bases; nucleotides outside the gene matches: 0. Germline assignment: CDR1 SNHLY and CDR2 FYNNEI. CDR3 DNA sequence: TGTGCCAGCAGCGGGAGGGCCTACGAGCAGTACTTC. Translation gives CASSGRAYEQYF.

This clone showed up just a few times. The V and J genes are TRBV5-3 and TRBJ2-1; tentatively, D is TRBD2 (6 bases). TRBV5-3 is identified as an open reading frame with a role that is uncertain. The CDR3 consists of 14 residues. V was clipped by 4 bases and J by 4 bases, with 12 bases between them. This chain's CDR3 is CARSLRRGYNEQFF. DNA for the CDR3: TGTGCCAGAAGCCTTAGGCGGGGATACAATGAGCAGTTCTTC.

The rearrangement uses TRBV9 and TRBJ2-1; 7 bases are a match to TRBD2. Germline CDR1 is SGDLS and CDR2 is YYNGEE. J gave up 1 base and V 3 bases, and 4 bases lay outside the gene matches. This CDR3 contains 15 residues. The CDR3 region is CASSADGGSYNEQFF. Written as DNA, the CDR3 is TGTGCCAGCAGCGCAGACGGGGGGTCCTACAATGAGCAGTTCTTC.

The genes are TRBV4-2 and TRBJ1-2; possibly TRBD1 for D (6 bases). The V gene's germline CDR1 is LGHNA and CDR2 YNFKEQ. V was trimmed by 0 bases and J by 11 bases, leaving 10 bases between them. The CDR3 contains 12 residues. CDR3 protein: CASSQDSRGYTF. CDR3 DNA sequence: TGTGCCAGCAGCCAAGATTCCAGGGGATACACCTTC.

The chain employs TRBV6-5 and TRBJ2-6; maybe TRBD1 (5 bases). The CDR3 covers 15 residues. V lost 6 bases to trimming and J lost 4 bases, with 13 bases between them. The V gene's germline CDR1 is MNHEY and CDR2 SVGAGI. The CDR3 nucleotides read TGTGCCAGCAGAGTGCAGGGTTCGGGGGCCAACGTCCTGACTTTC. As protein: CASRVQGSGANVLTF.

This chain links TRBV7-9 with TRBJ2-1; 7 bases are shared with TRBD2. The germline V gene has CDR1 SEHNR and CDR2 FQNEAQ (reference sequence). After removal of 1 base from V and 13 bases from J, the junction contained 7 bases not matched to a gene. CDR3 length: 13 amino acids. This CDR3 reads CASSLGQAGQQFF. CDR3 coding DNA: TGTGCCAGCAGCTTAGGACAAGCGGGGCAACAGTTCTTC. Full variable domain (missing parts from reference TRBV7-9 and TRBJ2-1): DTGVSQNPRHKITKRGQNVTFRCDPISEHNRLYWYRQTLGQGPEFLTYFQNEAQLEKSRLLSDRFSAERPKGSFSTLEIQRTEQGDSAMYLCASSLGQAGQQFFGPGTRLTVL.

This clone was picked up a small number of times. The rearrangement joins TRBV11-2 to TRBJ1-4; D call uncertain. Trimming shortened V by 0 bases and J by 10 bases, and 6 bases separated the two germline ends. This CDR3 has 12 residues. The germline V gene encodes CDR1 SGHAT and CDR2 FQNNGV. CDR3 amino acids: CASSLDSGKLFF. The CDR3, as DNA: TGTGCCAGCAGCTTAGATTCCGGAAAACTGTTTTTT.

V usage is TRBV5-1 and J usage is TRBJ2-7; maybe TRBD1 (6 bases). Deletions cut 4 bases from V and 4 bases from J, with 18 bases between. This CDR3 spans 15 amino acids. CDR1 is SGHRS and CDR2 is YFSETQ in the germline V gene. The CDR3: CASSQGRQAFYEQYF. CDR3 DNA sequence: TGCGCCAGCAGCCAAGGACGACAGGCTTTTTACGAGCAGTACTTC.

J is TRBJ1-1 and V is TRBV28; 7 bases are a match to TRBD1. Germline lookup yields CDR1 MDHEN and CDR2 SYDVKM. The CDR3 is 14 amino acids. V lost 2 bases and J lost 6; bases outside the gene matches: 6. The CDR3 here is CASSLTGAPSEAFF. CDR3 coding DNA: TGTGCCAGCAGTTTAACAGGGGCGCCTTCTGAAGCTTTCTTT.

The V gene is TRBV7-2, the J gene TRBJ2-7; TRBD1 matches at 7 bases. The length of the CDR3 is 18 residues. Germline CDR1 is SGHTA and CDR2 is FQGNSA. J gave up 5 bases and V 3 bases, and 19 bases lay outside the gene matches. This CDR3 is CASSFDPNLQGWRNEQYF. CDR3 in DNA: TGTGCCAGCAGCTTCGACCCGAACCTACAGGGGTGGCGAAACGAGCAGTACTTC. Based on the CDR3 plus reference TRBV7-2 and TRBJ2-7, the full variable domain is GAGVSQSPSNKVTEKGKDVELRCDPISGHTALYWYRQSLGQGLEFLIYFQGNSAPDKSGLPSDRFSAERTGGSVSTLTIQRTQQEDSAVYLCASSFDPNLQGWRNEQYFGPGTRLTVT.

This clone has just a few counts. The genes are TRBV5-1 and TRBJ2-7; D is possibly TRBD1 (5 bases). V lost 0 bases, J lost 5 bases, and 9 bases lay in between. This CDR3 has 13 amino acids. Germline CDR1 reads SGHRS; CDR2 reads YFSETQ. The CDR3 DNA reads as TGCGCCAGCAGCTTGGAAGGGGTTCACGAGCAGTACTTC. This translates into CASSLEGVHEQYF.

This clone was picked up a small number of times. V and J are TRBV30 and TRBJ1-5, with 9 bases fitting TRBD1. The length of the CDR3 is 15 residues. The germline gives CDR1 GTSNPN, CDR2 SVGIG (reference sequence). V shed 3 bases, J shed 2 bases, and the junction held 5 bases outside the gene matches. The CDR3 spells CAWRDRGVGNQPQHF. The DNA for the CDR3 is TGTGCCTGGAGGGACAGGGGTGTGGGCAATCAGCCCCAGCATTTT.